This T cell receptor beta chain was captured in a study of CD8 T cells in ankylosing spondylitis. As regards this clonotype: Antigen specificity is unknown.

Per the germline V gene, CDR1 is MNHEY and CDR2 is SVGAGI. The CDR3 sequence is 11 residues long. The V gene lost 6 bases and the J gene lost 10 bases, with 10 bases spanning the gap. The study's findings and limits: As reported, disease-linked clones showed significant enrichment in matched ankylosing spondylitis synovial fluid. In the blood and synovial fluid of reactive arthritis, some motif variants had been previously reported. A TCR beta motif made of fewer than 10 highly homologous variants seemed typical of ankylosing spondylitis blood. Within peripheral blood, clones linked to disease were CD8+ and relatively rare.

Libraries for TCR beta were made by quantitative 5'-RACE with molecular barcodes. TCRdb passed the 5' RACE reads through MiXCR, listing each CDR3 protein once. Of under 550,000 distinct CDR3 sequences in the sample, roughly 27% were seen once. Input material: blood, either unsorted or a sorted T cell fraction (not recorded which). The rearrangement links TRBV6-5 to TRBJ2-1; no firm D call. The origin of this receptor is a male donor with ankylosing spondylitis. Written as DNA, the CDR3 is TGTGCCAGCAGCAACAGAGGCGAGCAGTTCTTC. Translation: CASSNRGEQFF.